The rows below give T cell receptor beta chains drawn from one sample of a study of lymphopenia after photon versus proton radiotherapy. Produced via immunoSEQ multiplex PCR; TCRdb's table is partial and in-frame only. The sample includes 22,000 or so clones, approximately 91% of them seen just once. Source: peripheral blood, taken from a patient treated with proton-based radiotherapy. These receptors all stem from a woman between 65 and 79 years old with pancreatic cancer. Some clones in this sample may be carry-over from other donors' samples. Each CDR3 is given with its conserved first and last residue. The D gene is left open where the match is weak. Only some rows state a clone size, as once, few, many or a class for expanded clones.

j_gene: TRBJ2-5
v_gene: TRBV2
abundance: -
d_gene: TRBD2
CDR3nt: TGTGCCAGCAGTGCAATGGGTAGCGGGACGGGGGAGACCCAGTACTTC
CDR3aa: CASSAMGSGTGETQYF

j_gene: TRBJ1-4
v_gene: TRBV28
abundance: -
d_gene: TRBD1
CDR3nt: TGTGCCAGCAGTACGAACCAGGGGACAGGTGAAAAACTGTTTTTT
CDR3aa: CASSTNQGTGEKLFF

j_gene: TRBJ1-2
v_gene: TRBV29-1
abundance: once
d_gene: TRBD1
CDR3nt: TGCAGCGTGGATGCCCGGACAGGGGGGGGGCACTATGGCTACACCTTC
CDR3aa: CSVDARTGGGHYGYTF

j_gene: TRBJ2-5
v_gene: TRBV11-2
abundance: -
d_gene: -
CDR3nt: TGTGCCAGCAGCTTAGGTGCCAAAGAGACCCAGTACTTC
CDR3aa: CASSLGAKETQYF

j_gene: TRBJ2-6
v_gene: TRBV7-9
abundance: -
d_gene: TRBD1
CDR3nt: TGTGCCAGCAGCGCGACAGGGGCTGGGGCCAACGTCCTGACTTTC
CDR3aa: CASSATGAGANVLTF

j_gene: TRBJ2-2
v_gene: TRBV6-1
abundance: once
d_gene: -
CDR3nt: TGTGCCAGCTTGGTATGGACAGCGAACACCGGGGAGCTGTTTTTT
CDR3aa: CASLVWTANTGELFF

j_gene: TRBJ2-7
v_gene: TRBV15
abundance: once
d_gene: TRBD1
CDR3nt: TGTGCCACCAGCAGGGACAGGGGGGGCTACGAGCAGTACTTC
CDR3aa: CATSRDRGGYEQYF

j_gene: TRBJ2-2
v_gene: TRBV11-2
abundance: -
d_gene: TRBD1
CDR3nt: TGTGCCAGCAGCCCCCGGGACAGACCGAACACCGGGGAGCTGTTTTTT
CDR3aa: CASSPRDRPNTGELFF

j_gene: TRBJ2-1
v_gene: TRBV4-2
abundance: few
d_gene: -
CDR3nt: TGTGCCAGCAGCCTAACCCTGGGCTCCTCCTACAATGAGCAGTTCTTC
CDR3aa: CASSLTLGSSYNEQFF

j_gene: TRBJ2-7
v_gene: TRBV28
abundance: -
d_gene: TRBD2
CDR3nt: TGTGCCACCGACCCTCCCGGAGCGGGGAGTTACGAGCAGTACTTC
CDR3aa: CATDPPGAGSYEQYF

j_gene: TRBJ2-5
v_gene: TRBV5-5
abundance: -
d_gene: TRBD2
CDR3nt: TGTGCCAGCAGCATCGGGAGGGCCGGGGAGACCCAGTACTTC
CDR3aa: CASSIGRAGETQYF

j_gene: TRBJ2-6
v_gene: TRBV30
abundance: -
d_gene: -
CDR3nt: TGTGCCTGGAGTGTCCAGTCCTCTGGGGCCAACGTCCTGACTTTC
CDR3aa: CAWSVQSSGANVLTF

j_gene: TRBJ2-3
v_gene: TRBV14
abundance: -
d_gene: TRBD1
CDR3nt: TGTGCCAGCAGCCAGCACCCGGGACAGGCTAGCACAGATACGCAGTATTTT
CDR3aa: CASSQHPGQASTDTQYF

j_gene: TRBJ1-4
v_gene: TRBV28
abundance: once
d_gene: TRBD1
CDR3nt: TGTGCCAGCAGTCCCCGACAGGGCTCAACTAATGAAAAACTGTTTTTT
CDR3aa: CASSPRQGSTNEKLFF

j_gene: TRBJ2-1
v_gene: TRBV12-5
abundance: -
d_gene: TRBD2
CDR3nt: TGTGCTAGTGGTTTGGTGGCCAGCGGGAGCCCTCTCAGCTCCTACAATGAGCAGTTCTTC
CDR3aa: CASGLVASGSPLSSYNEQFF

j_gene: TRBJ2-1
v_gene: TRBV12-5
abundance: -
d_gene: -
CDR3nt: TGTGCTAGTGGTACCACGGAAGGGTTGAATGAGCAGTTCTTC
CDR3aa: CASGTTEGLNEQFF

j_gene: TRBJ1-6
v_gene: TRBV4-2
abundance: -
d_gene: TRBD1
CDR3nt: TGTGCCAGCAGCCAAGATGGTACAGGGGGTAATTCACCCCTCCACTTT
CDR3aa: CASSQDGTGGNSPLHF

j_gene: TRBJ2-7
v_gene: TRBV5-1
abundance: -
d_gene: -
CDR3nt: TGCGCCAGCAGCGTCTCCGGGGATTACGAGCAGTACTTC
CDR3aa: CASSVSGDYEQYF

j_gene: TRBJ1-4
v_gene: TRBV10-3
abundance: -
d_gene: -
CDR3nt: TGTGCCATCAGTGTATCTAATGAAAAACTGTTTTTT
CDR3aa: CAISVSNEKLFF

j_gene: TRBJ1-2
v_gene: TRBV6-1
abundance: -
d_gene: -
CDR3nt: TGTGCCAGCAGTGAAGCCCAAGGAGGCTATGGCTACACCTTC
CDR3aa: CASSEAQGGYGYTF

j_gene: TRBJ2-7
v_gene: TRBV5-1
abundance: -
d_gene: -
CDR3nt: TGCGCCAGCAGCTTGCAGGGATACGAGCAGTACTTC
CDR3aa: CASSLQGYEQYF

j_gene: TRBJ1-1
v_gene: TRBV18
abundance: -
d_gene: -
CDR3nt: TGTGCCAGCTCACCATCTACGGCCACTGAAGCTTTCTTT
CDR3aa: CASSPSTATEAFF

j_gene: TRBJ2-7
v_gene: TRBV11-2
abundance: -
d_gene: TRBD2
CDR3nt: TGTGCCAGCAGCTTACATACTAGCGGGAGAGGCTACGAGCAGTACTTC
CDR3aa: CASSLHTSGRGYEQYF

j_gene: TRBJ2-5
v_gene: TRBV6-1
abundance: -
d_gene: -
CDR3nt: TGTGCCAGCAGTGGGTTTACAGGGAGCCAAGAGACCCAGTACTTC
CDR3aa: CASSGFTGSQETQYF

j_gene: TRBJ2-7
v_gene: TRBV7-6
abundance: -
d_gene: -
CDR3nt: TGTGCCAGCAGCTTAGTCGGATCCACTGGAGGGCCTTGGGACGAGCAGTACTTC
CDR3aa: CASSLVGSTGGPWDEQYF

j_gene: TRBJ1-5
v_gene: TRBV2
abundance: -
d_gene: -
CDR3nt: TGTGCCAGCAGGGACGGGACCGGGGGAAATCAGCCCCAGCATTTT
CDR3aa: CASRDGTGGNQPQHF

j_gene: TRBJ1-6
v_gene: TRBV7-6
abundance: few
d_gene: -
CDR3nt: TGTGCCAGCAGCTTAGTCACAGGTTCACCCCTCCACTTT
CDR3aa: CASSLVTGSPLHF

j_gene: TRBJ1-2
v_gene: TRBV5-1
abundance: few
d_gene: -
CDR3nt: TGCGCCAGCAGCCCCAGGGACCGTAACTATGGCTACACCTTC
CDR3aa: CASSPRDRNYGYTF

j_gene: TRBJ2-7
v_gene: TRBV7-9
abundance: -
d_gene: TRBD1
CDR3nt: TGTGCCAGCAGCTTAACAGGGGGCGACGAGCAGTACTTC
CDR3aa: CASSLTGGDEQYF

j_gene: TRBJ2-2
v_gene: TRBV4-1
abundance: -
d_gene: TRBD2
CDR3nt: TGCGCCAGCAGCCAAGGACGGGGGGAGGCGAACACCGGGGAGCTGTTTTTT
CDR3aa: CASSQGRGEANTGELFF

j_gene: TRBJ2-7
v_gene: TRBV6-1
abundance: few
d_gene: -
CDR3nt: TGTGCCAGCAGTGAAGCCGGCGACGCCTACGAGCAGTACTTC
CDR3aa: CASSEAGDAYEQYF

j_gene: TRBJ2-1
v_gene: TRBV6-1
abundance: -
d_gene: -
CDR3nt: TGTGCCAGCCTTGACTATTCCCGTTCCTACAATGAGCAGTTCTTC
CDR3aa: CASLDYSRSYNEQFF

j_gene: TRBJ2-6
v_gene: TRBV5-1
abundance: -
d_gene: TRBD2
CDR3nt: TGCGCCAGCAGCCCGGGACTAGCGGGAGGGCCTGGGGCCAACGTCCTGACTTTC
CDR3aa: CASSPGLAGGPGANVLTF

j_gene: TRBJ1-1
v_gene: TRBV10-1
abundance: -
d_gene: TRBD1
CDR3nt: TGCGCCAGAATAGGGACAGGGAGATGGAACACTGAAGCTTTCTTT
CDR3aa: CARIGTGRWNTEAFF

j_gene: TRBJ1-2
v_gene: TRBV6-5
abundance: -
d_gene: TRBD1
CDR3nt: TGTGCCAGCAGTTACGGGGGGACAGGTTATGGCTACACCTTC
CDR3aa: CASSYGGTGYGYTF

j_gene: TRBJ1-1
v_gene: TRBV10-3
abundance: -
d_gene: -
CDR3nt: TGTGCCATCAGTGAGTCGTGGAGGGACACTGAAGCTTTCTTT
CDR3aa: CAISESWRDTEAFF

j_gene: TRBJ2-7
v_gene: TRBV7-2
abundance: once
d_gene: TRBD2
CDR3nt: TGTGCCAGCAGCATACTAGCGGGGATCACCTACGAGCAGTACTTC
CDR3aa: CASSILAGITYEQYF

j_gene: TRBJ2-5
v_gene: TRBV29-1
abundance: -
d_gene: -
CDR3nt: TGCAGCGTCTCTCTGGGGGGGGCCAAGACCCAGTACTTC
CDR3aa: CSVSLGGAKTQYF

j_gene: TRBJ2-3
v_gene: TRBV11-3
abundance: -
d_gene: TRBD2
CDR3nt: TGTGCCAGCAGCTTCCCGGGACTAGCGGGAGTTTCAGATACGCAGTATTTT
CDR3aa: CASSFPGLAGVSDTQYF

j_gene: TRBJ1-4
v_gene: TRBV28
abundance: -
d_gene: TRBD1
CDR3nt: TGTGCCAGCAGGGAGACAGGGGGTAATGAAAAACTGTTTTTT
CDR3aa: CASRETGGNEKLFF

j_gene: TRBJ2-5
v_gene: TRBV4-2
abundance: -
d_gene: -
CDR3nt: TGTGCCAGCAGCCAAGGTCCAGAGATCGGGTATGGTTCCCAAGAGACCCAGTACTTC
CDR3aa: CASSQGPEIGYGSQETQYF

j_gene: TRBJ1-2
v_gene: TRBV12-5
abundance: -
d_gene: -
CDR3nt: TGTGCTAGTGGTTTGGTCGGGAGCTTC
CDR3aa: CASGLVGSF

j_gene: TRBJ1-2
v_gene: TRBV19
abundance: -
d_gene: -
CDR3nt: TGTGCCAGCACGAACCCGGGACATCATTCTTCCTCTGGCTACACCTTC
CDR3aa: CASTNPGHHSSSGYTF

j_gene: TRBJ2-1
v_gene: TRBV10-3
abundance: -
d_gene: TRBD2
CDR3nt: TGTGCCATCAGTGAGTCGAATCTAGCGGGGGACAATGAGCAGTTCTTC
CDR3aa: CAISESNLAGDNEQFF

j_gene: TRBJ2-7
v_gene: TRBV19
abundance: -
d_gene: TRBD2
CDR3nt: TGTGCCAGTAGTATGGAGCGGGGAAGCTCCTACGAGCAGTACTTC
CDR3aa: CASSMERGSSYEQYF

j_gene: TRBJ2-2
v_gene: TRBV6-1
abundance: once
d_gene: TRBD2
CDR3nt: TGTGCCAGCAGTGATAGTGTTCTAGCGGGATACTCCGGGGAGCTGTTTTTT
CDR3aa: CASSDSVLAGYSGELFF

j_gene: TRBJ1-1
v_gene: TRBV10-3
abundance: -
d_gene: -
CDR3nt: TGTGCCATCAGTGACCCCGTCGTCACTGAAGCTTTCTTT
CDR3aa: CAISDPVVTEAFF

j_gene: TRBJ1-5
v_gene: TRBV19
abundance: -
d_gene: TRBD1
CDR3nt: TGTGCCAGTAGTATTACAGGGGGAACCAATCAGCCCCAGCATTTT
CDR3aa: CASSITGGTNQPQHF

j_gene: TRBJ2-6
v_gene: TRBV7-2
abundance: -
d_gene: TRBD2
CDR3nt: TGTGCCAGTCCTAGCGGGAGCTCTGGGGCCAACGTCCTGACTTTC
CDR3aa: CASPSGSSGANVLTF

j_gene: TRBJ1-2
v_gene: TRBV7-2
abundance: once
d_gene: TRBD1
CDR3nt: TGTGCCAGCAGCTCCCAAAAGACAGGGAGCTATGGCTACACCTTC
CDR3aa: CASSSQKTGSYGYTF

j_gene: TRBJ1-4
v_gene: TRBV5-4
abundance: -
d_gene: -
CDR3nt: TGTGCCAGCAGCTTACCGGGTGAAAAACTGTTTTTT
CDR3aa: CASSLPGEKLFF

j_gene: TRBJ2-1
v_gene: TRBV10-1
abundance: -
d_gene: -
CDR3nt: TGCGCCAGCACTGACTCGTTGGCTACCTACAATGAGCAGTTCTTC
CDR3aa: CASTDSLATYNEQFF

j_gene: TRBJ2-7
v_gene: TRBV27
abundance: once
d_gene: TRBD1
CDR3nt: TGTGCCAGCAGCCCCCGAGGAGAACCGGGACAGGGGTCCTACGAGCAGTACTTC
CDR3aa: CASSPRGEPGQGSYEQYF

j_gene: TRBJ1-5
v_gene: TRBV19
abundance: -
d_gene: -
CDR3nt: TGTGCCAGTAGTATGGGTAGGGGACGAGGCAATCAGCCCCAGCATTTT
CDR3aa: CASSMGRGRGNQPQHF

j_gene: TRBJ2-1
v_gene: TRBV25-1
abundance: once
d_gene: TRBD1
CDR3nt: TGTGCCAGCACCAGGGGGCGAAATGAGCAGTTCTTC
CDR3aa: CASTRGRNEQFF